One sample yielded the 14 T cell receptor beta chains listed below, sequenced in a study of cytomegalovirus exposure and HLA in healthy donors. Vbeta (60) and Jbeta (13) primers were used in the PCR. Using immunoSEQ multiplex PCR, the repertoire was profiled, and TCRdb retains in-frame clones only, with some absent. The table has roughly 140,000 clones, over 75% seen once; the top ten hold 0.66%. The specimen was PBMCs. The receptors were sampled from a male donor in good health and CMV-seronegative.

The gene calls are TRBV18 and TRBJ1-4; 10 bases agree with TRBD1. The CDR3 loop spans 15 amino acids. The V and J ends lost 8 bases and 3 bases, in that order; junction bases with no gene match: 6. Germline V lookup: CDR1 KGHSH, CDR2 LQKENI. This chain's CDR3 is CASTPGQGPNEKLFF. CDR3 nucleotide sequence: TGTGCCAGCACCCCGGGACAGGGGCCTAATGAAAAACTGTTTTTT.

The chain joins TRBV10-3 to TRBJ2-3; TRBD2 aligns across 8 bases. V lost 4 bases to trimming and J lost 6 bases; unmatched junction nucleotides: 9. Germline assignment: CDR1 ENHRY and CDR2 SYGVKD. This CDR3 comprises 15 residues. This CDR3 is CAISGNSGTGDTQYF. CDR3 nucleotides: TGTGCCATCAGTGGGAATAGCGGGACCGGCGATACGCAGTATTTT.

The chain combines TRBV7-6 with TRBJ2-1, with 10 bases lining up with TRBD2. The germline V gene encodes CDR1 SGHVS and CDR2 FNYEAQ. The CDR3 contains 16 residues. The junction had 8 bases not matched to a gene; V was cut back by 4 bases and J by 5 bases. This chain's CDR3 is CASSSPGLAVHNEQFF. CDR3 DNA sequence: TGTGCCAGCAGCTCGCCCGGACTAGCGGTACACAATGAGCAGTTCTTC.

The chain joins TRBV4-3 to TRBJ2-1; a weak D match, TRBD1 (7 bases). The V gene lost 5 bases and the J gene lost 2 bases, with 13 bases spanning the gap. From germline, CDR1 is LGHNA and CDR2 YSLEER. The CDR3 is 15 amino acids. The CDR3: CASSSQGGTYNEQFF. The CDR3 DNA reads as TGCGCCAGCAGCTCCCAGGGGGGCACCTACAATGAGCAGTTCTTC.

This chain joins TRBV30 and TRBJ2-1; tentatively, D is TRBD2 (6 bases). The CDR3 has 14 amino acids. Germline lookup yields CDR1 GTSNPN and CDR2 SVGIG (reference sequence). Trimming pared 8 bases from V and 7 bases from J, leaving 21 bases between. The CDR3 DNA reads TGTGCCGAAAGCGGGCCCGGTACGGGAAATGAGCAGTTCTTC. This encodes CAESGPGTGNEQFF. Using reference TRBV30 and TRBJ2-1 for the parts outside the CDR3, the full variable domain is SQTIHQWPATLVQPVGSPLSLECTVEGTSNPNLYWYRQAAGRGLQLLFYSVGIGQISSEVPQNLSASRPQDRQFILSSKKLLLSDSGFYLCAESGPGTGNEQFFGPGTRLTVL.

This clone showed up just a few times. As DNA, the CDR3 is TGCGCCAGCAGCCCACGACAGGGGTTGAGTGAAAAACTGTTTTTT. Amino acid sequence: CASSPRQGLSEKLFF. This chain connects TRBV4-3 to TRBJ1-4; TRBD1 agrees at 8 bases. Trimming at V came to 4 bases and at J to 7 bases, leaving 8 bases not matched to a gene. Germline CDR1 and CDR2: LGHNA and YSLEER. This CDR3 comprises 15 residues.

V gene TRBV29-1 combines with J gene TRBJ2-3; 8 nucleotides match TRBD1. There are 16 residues in the CDR3. Germline CDR1 reads SQVTM; CDR2 reads ANQGSEA. Unmatched junction bases numbered 12, after V lost 7 bases and J lost 0 bases. CDR3 DNA sequence: TGCAGCGGATCGGGAATGACAGGGGCTAGCACAGATACGCAGTATTTT. This sequence encodes CSGSGMTGASTDTQYF.

V is TRBV30 and J is TRBJ2-7, with D unresolved. The CDR3 loop spans 12 amino acids. Germline V gene lookup returns CDR1 GTSNPN and CDR2 SVGIG (reference sequence). V dropped 3 bases and J dropped 3 bases, with 9 bases sitting between them. The CDR3 loop is CAWSLRSYEQYF. CDR3 DNA: TGTGCCTGGAGCCTGAGGAGCTACGAGCAGTACTTC.

This chain connects TRBV18 to TRBJ2-6; D gene unclear. The germline V gene encodes CDR1 KGHSH and CDR2 LQKENI. The V end lost 5 bases, the J end lost 1 base, and 12 bases lay between the germline ends. The CDR3 spans 16 residues. The CDR3 DNA sequence: TGTGCCAGCTCAACAGCCGAGATATCTGGGGCCAACGTCCTGACTTTC. Protein product: CASSTAEISGANVLTF.

The rearrangement links TRBV7-8 to TRBJ1-1; D call uncertain. The CDR3 is 13 residues long. Germline V gene data show CDR1 as SGHVS and CDR2 as FQNEAQ. The V and J ends lost 2 bases and 1 base respectively, with 5 bases between them. The CDR3 bases are TGTGCCAGCAGCTTACCCAAGAACACTGAAGCTTTCTTT. Translating gives CASSLPKNTEAFF.

The V call is TRBV4-1, the J call TRBJ2-7; a possible D gene is TRBD2 (5 bases). V was pared by 0 bases and J by 0 bases, with 12 bases between. The CDR3 has 16 amino acids. Germline-derived CDR1 and CDR2 are MGHRA and YSYEKL. The DNA of the CDR3 is TGCGCCAGCAGCCAAGAGCCTAGCTTGAACTCCTACGAGCAGTACTTC. Protein: CASSQEPSLNSYEQYF.

The rearrangement joins TRBV29-1 to TRBJ2-2; D possibly corresponds to TRBD2 (6 bases). Between the trimmed V and J ends, which lost 6 bases and 6 bases, there was a span of 14 bases. In germline, CDR1 is SQVTM, CDR2 ANQGSEA. This CDR3 region has 13 residues. The CDR3 loop reads CSVEGLGAGELFF. CDR3 sequence (DNA): TGCAGCGTCGAGGGACTGGGGGCCGGGGAGCTGTTTTTT.

The chain employs TRBV5-1 and TRBJ1-1; maybe TRBD1 (6 bases). The CDR3 sequence is 14 residues long. From germline, CDR1 is SGHRS and CDR2 YFSETQ. Between the trimmed V and J ends, which lost 2 bases and 7 bases, there was a span of 15 bases. The CDR3 DNA sequence: TGCGCCAGCAGCTTCCTCCGGGACAAAGGTGAAGCTTTCTTT. Its translation: CASSFLRDKGEAFF.

The chain has TRBV14 and TRBJ1-2; D is undetermined. The CDR3 contains 14 residues. Germline values: CDR1 SGHDN, CDR2 FVKESK. V gave up 4 bases and J gave up 8 bases, with 17 bases separating them. The CDR3 loop reads CASSRGTANGGYTF. The CDR3 DNA follows: TGTGCCAGCAGCCGCGGAACCGCAAATGGAGGCTACACCTTC.